The 12 T cell receptor beta chains presented below share a single source sample, sequenced in a study of blood T cell repertoires in COVID-19. TCRdb keeps only in-frame clones here, not all; method: immunoSEQ multiplex PCR. The sample consists of some 300,000 clones, just under 90% of them appearing once. Sample: peripheral blood. Receptors were obtained from a woman aged 25-40 years with COVID-19, enrolled during active disease.

This clone was found once. The V and J genes are TRBV18 and TRBJ2-2; 10 bases are shared with TRBD2. The CDR3 runs to 16 residues. With V trimmed by 6 bases and J by 2 bases, 6 bases remained unmatched. Germline assignment: CDR1 KGHSH and CDR2 LQKENI. CDR3 residues: CASSRGTSANTGELFF. CDR3 DNA sequence: TGTGCCAGCTCGAGAGGGACTAGCGCCAACACCGGGGAGCTGTTTTTT.

The chain combines TRBV7-8 with TRBJ1-1; 7 positions match TRBD1. This CDR3 has 15 amino acids. Germline CDR1 reads SGHVS; CDR2 reads FQNEAQ. J gave up 1 base and V 0 bases, and 2 bases lay outside the gene matches. The CDR3 sequence is CASSLASGGNTEAFF. The CDR3 nucleotides read TGTGCCAGCAGCTTAGCGTCAGGGGGGAACACTGAAGCTTTCTTT.

The chain has TRBV10-3 and TRBJ1-4; weak D call: TRBD1 (6 bases). In germline, CDR1 is ENHRY, CDR2 SYGVKD. Between the trimmed V and J ends, which lost 5 bases and 8 bases, there was a span of 12 bases. The CDR3 totals 13 residues. The CDR3 loop reads CAISRRDKEKLFF. The CDR3 region has the DNA TGTGCCATCAGTCGCCGGGACAAAGAAAAACTGTTTTTT.

This chain uses TRBV3-1 (or the pseudogene TRBV3-2) with TRBJ2-2, with 8 bases matching TRBD2. The CDR3 contains 16 residues. Germline V gene data show CDR1 as LGHDT and CDR2 as YNNKEL (reference sequence). V was clipped by 4 bases and J by 4 bases; unmatched bases: 8. The CDR3: CASSLTAGGVTGELFF. CDR3 in DNA: TGTGCCAGCAGCCTCACCGCCGGGGGGGTCACCGGGGAGCTGTTTTTT.

The rearrangement uses TRBV29-1 and TRBJ1-2; the match to TRBD1 covers 10 bases. Germline V gives CDR1 SQVTM, CDR2 ANQGSEA. CDR3 length: 14 residues. The ends lost 3 bases at V and 8 bases at J; junction bases unmatched: 9. The CDR3, as DNA: TGCAGCGTTGAGGAAGACAGGGGGCCCAGAGGCTACACCTTC. This sequence encodes CSVEEDRGPRGYTF. The whole variable domain, filled in from reference TRBV29-1 and TRBJ1-2, reads SAVISQKPSRDICQRGTSLTIQCQVDSQVTMMFWYRQQPGQSLTLIATANQGSEATYESGFVIDKFPISRPNLTFSTLTVSNMSPEDSSIYLCSVEEDRGPRGYTFGSGTRLTVV.

V gene TRBV5-8 combines with J gene TRBJ1-1, with 7 bases fitting TRBD1. This CDR3 has 15 amino acids. Per the germline V gene, CDR1 is SGHTS and CDR2 is YDEGEE. The junction had 6 bases not matched to a gene; V was cut back by 4 bases and J by 0 bases. CDR3 in DNA: TGTGCCAGCAGCGGACGCCAGGGGGTGAACACTGAAGCTTTCTTT. It is translated as CASSGRQGVNTEAFF.

The chain couples TRBV27 to TRBJ2-3, with D perhaps TRBD2 (5 bases). Deletions cut 5 bases from V and 0 bases from J, with 12 bases between. Germline-derived CDR1 and CDR2 are MNHEY and SMNVEV (reference sequence). The CDR3 is 15 amino acids. CDR3 in amino acids: CASSIQAGSTDTQYF. CDR3 bases: TGTGCCAGCAGTATCCAGGCGGGTAGCACAGATACGCAGTATTTT.

As DNA, the CDR3 is TGTGCCAGCAGCCTCGGGGCAGGGGGGTCCTACGAGCAGTACTTC. It encodes CASSLGAGGSYEQYF. This chain joins TRBV7-9 and TRBJ2-7; TRBD1 might be the D (7 bases). This CDR3 spans 15 amino acids. Trimming took off 5 bases at V and 1 base at J, with 15 bases between the two ends. Per the germline V gene, CDR1 is SEHNR and CDR2 is FQNEAQ (reference sequence).

The V and J genes are TRBV14 and TRBJ2-2; 16 bases map to TRBD2. J gave up 6 bases and V 5 bases, and 15 bases lay outside the gene matches. Germline V lookup: CDR1 SGHDN, CDR2 FVKESK. The CDR3 length is 20 residues. DNA for the CDR3: TGTGCCAGCAGCTCGACTCCGGGACTAGCGGGGGGGCCTAGTCCCGGGGAGCTGTTTTTT. It translates to CASSSTPGLAGGPSPGELFF.

The chain uses TRBV11-3 and TRBJ2-7; possible D gene TRBD2, 7 bases. The length of the CDR3 is 20 residues. CDR1 and CDR2 (germline): SGHNT, YENEEA. V was cut by 0 bases and J by 0 bases, with 24 bases left in between. CDR3 nucleotide sequence: TGTGCCAGCAGCTTAGAGAGACTAACGCAGGGGCGGGGGAACTCCTACGAGCAGTACTTC. Protein: CASSLERLTQGRGNSYEQYF.

This chain uses TRBV6-5 with TRBJ2-2, with 12 bases that match TRBD2. Germline CDR1 is MNHEY and CDR2 is SVGAGI. The CDR3 length is 14 residues. Trimming at V came to 6 bases and at J to 6 bases, leaving 2 bases not matched to a gene. The CDR3 sequence: CASRTSGGPGELFF. In DNA form, the CDR3 reads TGTGCCAGCAGGACTAGCGGGGGCCCCGGGGAGCTGTTTTTT.

The chain uses TRBV18 and TRBJ1-5; D not resolved. Trimming cost V 3 bases and J 1 base, with 7 bases left between them. CDR3 length equals 14 residues. Germline CDR1 reads KGHSH; CDR2 reads LQKENI. The CDR3 DNA reads as TGTGCCAGCTCACCTACTCCGAGCAATCAGCCCCAGCATTTT. It codes for CASSPTPSNQPQHF.